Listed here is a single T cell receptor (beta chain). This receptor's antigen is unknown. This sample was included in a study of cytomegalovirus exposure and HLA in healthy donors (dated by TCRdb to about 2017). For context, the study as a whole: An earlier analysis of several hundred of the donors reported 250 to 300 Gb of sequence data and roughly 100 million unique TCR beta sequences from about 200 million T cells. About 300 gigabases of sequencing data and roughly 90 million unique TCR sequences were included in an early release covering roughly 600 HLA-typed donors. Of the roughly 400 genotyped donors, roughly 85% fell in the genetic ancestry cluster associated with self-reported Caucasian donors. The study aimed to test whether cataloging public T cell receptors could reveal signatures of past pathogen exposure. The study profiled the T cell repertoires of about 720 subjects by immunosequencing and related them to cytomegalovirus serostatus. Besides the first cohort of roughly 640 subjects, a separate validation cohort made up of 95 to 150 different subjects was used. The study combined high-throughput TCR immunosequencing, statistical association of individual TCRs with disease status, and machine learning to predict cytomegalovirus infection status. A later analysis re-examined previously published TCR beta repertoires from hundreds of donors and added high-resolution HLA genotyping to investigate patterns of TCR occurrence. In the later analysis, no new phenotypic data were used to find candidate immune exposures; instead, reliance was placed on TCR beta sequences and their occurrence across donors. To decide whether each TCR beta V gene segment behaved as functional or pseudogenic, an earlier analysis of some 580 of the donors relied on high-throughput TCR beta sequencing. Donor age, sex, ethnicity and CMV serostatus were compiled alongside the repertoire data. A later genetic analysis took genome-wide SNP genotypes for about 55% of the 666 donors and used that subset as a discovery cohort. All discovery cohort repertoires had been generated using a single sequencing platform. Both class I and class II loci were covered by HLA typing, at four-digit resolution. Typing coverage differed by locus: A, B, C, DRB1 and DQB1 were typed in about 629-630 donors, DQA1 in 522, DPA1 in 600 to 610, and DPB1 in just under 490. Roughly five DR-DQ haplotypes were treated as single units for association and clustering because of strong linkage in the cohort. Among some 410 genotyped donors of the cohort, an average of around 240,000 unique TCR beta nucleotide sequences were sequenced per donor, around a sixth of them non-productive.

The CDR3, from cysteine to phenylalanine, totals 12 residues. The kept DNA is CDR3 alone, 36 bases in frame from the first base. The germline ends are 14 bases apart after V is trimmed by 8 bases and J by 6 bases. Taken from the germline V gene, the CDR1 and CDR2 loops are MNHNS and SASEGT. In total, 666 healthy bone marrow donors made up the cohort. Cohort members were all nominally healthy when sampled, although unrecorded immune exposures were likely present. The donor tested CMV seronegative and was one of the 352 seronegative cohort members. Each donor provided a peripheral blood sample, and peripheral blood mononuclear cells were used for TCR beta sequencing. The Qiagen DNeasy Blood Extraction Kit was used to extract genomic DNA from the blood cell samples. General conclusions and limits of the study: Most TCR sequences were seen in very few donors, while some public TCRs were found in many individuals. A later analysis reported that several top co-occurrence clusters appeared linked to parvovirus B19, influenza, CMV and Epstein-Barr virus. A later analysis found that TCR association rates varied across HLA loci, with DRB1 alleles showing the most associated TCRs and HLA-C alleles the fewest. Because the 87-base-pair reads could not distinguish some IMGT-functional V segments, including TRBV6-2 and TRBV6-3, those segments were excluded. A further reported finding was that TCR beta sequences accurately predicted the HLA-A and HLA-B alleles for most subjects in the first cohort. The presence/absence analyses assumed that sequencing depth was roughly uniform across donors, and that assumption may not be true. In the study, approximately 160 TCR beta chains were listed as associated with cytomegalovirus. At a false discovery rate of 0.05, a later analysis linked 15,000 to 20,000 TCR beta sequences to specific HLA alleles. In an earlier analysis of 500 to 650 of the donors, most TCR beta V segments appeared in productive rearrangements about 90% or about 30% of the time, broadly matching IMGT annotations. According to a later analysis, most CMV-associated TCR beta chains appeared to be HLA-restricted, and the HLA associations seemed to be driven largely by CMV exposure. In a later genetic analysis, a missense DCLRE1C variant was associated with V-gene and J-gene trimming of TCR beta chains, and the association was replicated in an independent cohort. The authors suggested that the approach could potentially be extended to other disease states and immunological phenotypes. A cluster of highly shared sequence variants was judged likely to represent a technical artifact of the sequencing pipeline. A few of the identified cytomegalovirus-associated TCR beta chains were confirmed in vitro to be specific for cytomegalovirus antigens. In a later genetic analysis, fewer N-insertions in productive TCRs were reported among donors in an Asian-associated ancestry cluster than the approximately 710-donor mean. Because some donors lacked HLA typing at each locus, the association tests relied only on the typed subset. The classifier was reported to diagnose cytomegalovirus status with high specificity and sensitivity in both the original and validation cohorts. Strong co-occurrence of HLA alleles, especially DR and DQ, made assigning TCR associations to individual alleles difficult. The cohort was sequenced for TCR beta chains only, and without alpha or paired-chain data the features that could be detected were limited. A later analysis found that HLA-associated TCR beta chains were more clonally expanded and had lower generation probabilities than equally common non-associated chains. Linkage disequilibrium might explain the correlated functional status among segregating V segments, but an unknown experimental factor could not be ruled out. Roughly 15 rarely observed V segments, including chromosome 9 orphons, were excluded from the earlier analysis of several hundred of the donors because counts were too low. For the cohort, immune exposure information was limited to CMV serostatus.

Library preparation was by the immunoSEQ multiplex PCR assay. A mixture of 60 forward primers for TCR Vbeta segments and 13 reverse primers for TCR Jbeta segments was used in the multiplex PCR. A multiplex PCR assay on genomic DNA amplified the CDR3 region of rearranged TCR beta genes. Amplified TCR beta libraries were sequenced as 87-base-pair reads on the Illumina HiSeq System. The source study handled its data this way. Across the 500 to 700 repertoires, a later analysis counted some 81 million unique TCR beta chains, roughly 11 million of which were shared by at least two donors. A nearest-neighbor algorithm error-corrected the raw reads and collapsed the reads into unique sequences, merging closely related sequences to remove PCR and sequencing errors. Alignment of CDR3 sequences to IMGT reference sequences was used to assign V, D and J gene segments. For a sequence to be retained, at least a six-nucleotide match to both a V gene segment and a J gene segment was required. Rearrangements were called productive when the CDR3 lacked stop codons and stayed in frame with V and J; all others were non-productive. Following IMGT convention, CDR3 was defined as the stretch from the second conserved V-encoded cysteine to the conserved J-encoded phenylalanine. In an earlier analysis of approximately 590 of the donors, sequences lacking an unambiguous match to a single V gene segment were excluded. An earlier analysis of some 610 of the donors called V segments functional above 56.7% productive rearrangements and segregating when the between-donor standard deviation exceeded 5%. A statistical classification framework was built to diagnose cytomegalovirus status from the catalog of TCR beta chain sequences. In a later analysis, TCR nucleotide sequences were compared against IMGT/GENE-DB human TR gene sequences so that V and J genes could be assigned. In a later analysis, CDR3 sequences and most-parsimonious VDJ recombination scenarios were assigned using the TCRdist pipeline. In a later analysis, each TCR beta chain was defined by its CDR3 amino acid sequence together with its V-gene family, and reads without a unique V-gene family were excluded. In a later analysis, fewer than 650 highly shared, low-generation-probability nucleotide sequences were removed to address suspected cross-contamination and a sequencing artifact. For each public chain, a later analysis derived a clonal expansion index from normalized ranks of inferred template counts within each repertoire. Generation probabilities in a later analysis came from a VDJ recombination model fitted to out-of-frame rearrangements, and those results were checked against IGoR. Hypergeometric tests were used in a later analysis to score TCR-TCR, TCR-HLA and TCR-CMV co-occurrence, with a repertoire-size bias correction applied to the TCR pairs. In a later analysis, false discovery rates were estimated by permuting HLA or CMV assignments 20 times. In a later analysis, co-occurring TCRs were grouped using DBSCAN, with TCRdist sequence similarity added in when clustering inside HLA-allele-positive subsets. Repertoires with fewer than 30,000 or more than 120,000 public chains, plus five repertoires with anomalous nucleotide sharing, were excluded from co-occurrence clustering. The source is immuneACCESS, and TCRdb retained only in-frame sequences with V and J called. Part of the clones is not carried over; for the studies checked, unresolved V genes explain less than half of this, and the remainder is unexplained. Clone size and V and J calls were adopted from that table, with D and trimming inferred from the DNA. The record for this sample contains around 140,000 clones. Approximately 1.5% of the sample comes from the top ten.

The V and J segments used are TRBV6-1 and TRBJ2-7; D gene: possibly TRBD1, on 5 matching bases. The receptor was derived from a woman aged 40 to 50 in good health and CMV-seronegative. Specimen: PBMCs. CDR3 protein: CASLGLGREQYF. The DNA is TGTGCCAGCCTGGGGCTTGGGCGCGAGCAGTACTTC.